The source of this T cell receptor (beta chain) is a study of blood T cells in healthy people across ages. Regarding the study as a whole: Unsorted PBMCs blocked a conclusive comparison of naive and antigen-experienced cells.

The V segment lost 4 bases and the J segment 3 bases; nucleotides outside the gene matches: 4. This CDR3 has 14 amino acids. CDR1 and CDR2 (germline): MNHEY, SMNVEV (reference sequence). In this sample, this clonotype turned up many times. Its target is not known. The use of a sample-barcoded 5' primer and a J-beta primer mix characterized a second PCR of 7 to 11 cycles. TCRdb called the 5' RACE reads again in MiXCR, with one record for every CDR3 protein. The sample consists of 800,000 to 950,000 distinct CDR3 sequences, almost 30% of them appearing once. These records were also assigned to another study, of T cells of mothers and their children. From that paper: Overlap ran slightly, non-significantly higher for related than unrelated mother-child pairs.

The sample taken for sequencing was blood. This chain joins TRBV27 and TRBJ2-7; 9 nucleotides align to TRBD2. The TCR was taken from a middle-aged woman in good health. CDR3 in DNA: TGTGCCAGCAGTTGGTCTAGCGGGGACTACGAGCAGTACTTC. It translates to CASSWSSGDYEQYF.